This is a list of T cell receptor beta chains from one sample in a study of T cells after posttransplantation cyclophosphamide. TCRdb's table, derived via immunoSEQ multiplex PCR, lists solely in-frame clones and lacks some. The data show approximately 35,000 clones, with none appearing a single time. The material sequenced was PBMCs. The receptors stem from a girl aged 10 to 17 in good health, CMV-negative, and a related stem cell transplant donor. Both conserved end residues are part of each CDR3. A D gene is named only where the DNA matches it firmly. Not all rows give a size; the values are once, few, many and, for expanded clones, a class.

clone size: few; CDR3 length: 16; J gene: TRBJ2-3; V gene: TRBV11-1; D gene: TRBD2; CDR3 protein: CASSLHGLVITDTQYF; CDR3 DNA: TGTGCCAGCAGCTTGCATGGACTAGTTATCACAGATACGCAGTATTTT
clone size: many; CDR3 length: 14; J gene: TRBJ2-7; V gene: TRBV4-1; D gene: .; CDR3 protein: CASSQAGTYYEQYF; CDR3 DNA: TGCGCCAGCAGCCAGGCCGGGACATACTACGAGCAGTACTTC
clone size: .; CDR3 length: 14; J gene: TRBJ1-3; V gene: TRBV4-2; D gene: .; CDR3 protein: CASSQTGLSNTMYF; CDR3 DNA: TGTGCCAGCAGCCAGACAGGTCTTAGTAACACCATGTATTTT
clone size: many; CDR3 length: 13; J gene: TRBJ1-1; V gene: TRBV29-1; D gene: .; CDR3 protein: CSVRDRINTEAFF; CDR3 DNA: TGCAGCGTTCGCGACAGGATAAACACTGAAGCTTTCTTT
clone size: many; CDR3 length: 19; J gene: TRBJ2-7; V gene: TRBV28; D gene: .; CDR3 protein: CASGGHKGTGTLSSYEQYF; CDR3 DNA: TGTGCCAGCGGGGGTCACAAAGGCACAGGGACACTTTCCTCCTACGAGCAGTACTTC
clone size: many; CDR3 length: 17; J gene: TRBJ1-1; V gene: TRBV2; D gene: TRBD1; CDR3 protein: CASRYRDRGFMNTEAFF; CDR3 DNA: TGTGCCAGCAGGTACCGGGACAGGGGATTCATGAACACTGAAGCTTTCTTT
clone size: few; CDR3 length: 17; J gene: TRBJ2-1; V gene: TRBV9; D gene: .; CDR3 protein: CASSSRAGPISYNEQFF; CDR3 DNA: TGTGCCAGCAGCTCCAGAGCGGGCCCAATCTCCTACAATGAGCAGTTCTTC
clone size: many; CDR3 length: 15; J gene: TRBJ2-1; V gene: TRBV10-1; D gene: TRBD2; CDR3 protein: CASSDPTGGYNEQFF; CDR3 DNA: TGCGCCAGCAGTGATCCAACCGGGGGGTACAATGAGCAGTTCTTC
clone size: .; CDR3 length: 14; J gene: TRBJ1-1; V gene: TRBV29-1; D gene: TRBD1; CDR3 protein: CSVETGVVNTEAFF; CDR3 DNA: TGCAGCGTTGAGACAGGGGTGGTGAACACTGAAGCTTTCTTT
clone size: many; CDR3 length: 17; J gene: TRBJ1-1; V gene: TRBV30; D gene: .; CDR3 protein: CAWSVVSGDIGNTEAFF; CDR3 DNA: TGTGCCTGGAGTGTAGTGTCCGGGGACATCGGTAACACTGAAGCTTTCTTT
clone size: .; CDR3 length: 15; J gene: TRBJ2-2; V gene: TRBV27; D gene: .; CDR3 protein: CASSYRFNIAGELFF; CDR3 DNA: TGTGCCAGCAGTTATCGGTTCAATATCGCCGGGGAGCTGTTTTTT
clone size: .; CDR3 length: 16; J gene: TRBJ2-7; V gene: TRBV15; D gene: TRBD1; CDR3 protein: CATSRDPGQGMYEQYF; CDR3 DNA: TGTGCCACCAGCAGGGACCCGGGACAGGGTATGTACGAGCAGTACTTC
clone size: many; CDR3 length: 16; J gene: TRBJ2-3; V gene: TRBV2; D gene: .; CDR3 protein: CASRATGVGFTDTQYF; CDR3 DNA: TGTGCCAGCAGGGCGACGGGAGTAGGATTCACAGATACGCAGTATTTT
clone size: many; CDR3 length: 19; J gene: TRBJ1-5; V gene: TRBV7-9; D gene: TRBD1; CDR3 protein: CASSLGTGAGKYSNQPQHF; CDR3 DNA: TGTGCCAGCAGCTTAGGCACAGGGGCCGGTAAATATAGCAATCAGCCCCAGCATTTT
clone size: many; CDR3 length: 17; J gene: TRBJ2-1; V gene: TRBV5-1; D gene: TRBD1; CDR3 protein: CASRPGTGDSSYNEQFF; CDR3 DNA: TGCGCCAGCAGGCCCGGGACAGGGGATAGCTCCTACAATGAGCAGTTCTTC
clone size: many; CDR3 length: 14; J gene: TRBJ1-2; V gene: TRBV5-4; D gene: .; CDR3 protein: CASSIPSGLGGYTF; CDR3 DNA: TGTGCCAGCAGCATACCCAGCGGGTTGGGTGGCTACACCTTC
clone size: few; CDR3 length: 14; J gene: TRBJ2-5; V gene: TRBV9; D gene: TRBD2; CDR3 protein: CASSVAGRGETQYF; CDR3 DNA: TGTGCCAGCAGCGTAGCCGGGAGGGGGGAGACCCAGTACTTC
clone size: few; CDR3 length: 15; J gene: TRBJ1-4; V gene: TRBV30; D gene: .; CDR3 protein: CAWKRAGELAEKLFF; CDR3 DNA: TGTGCCTGGAAGCGAGCAGGGGAGCTGGCTGAAAAACTGTTTTTT
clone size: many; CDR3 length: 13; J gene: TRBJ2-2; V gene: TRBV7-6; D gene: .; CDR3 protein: CASSLGLPGELFF; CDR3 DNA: TGTGCCAGCAGCTTAGGTCTTCCCGGGGAGCTGTTTTTT
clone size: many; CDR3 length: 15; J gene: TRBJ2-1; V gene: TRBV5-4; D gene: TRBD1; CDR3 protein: CASSQGQGLDNEQFF; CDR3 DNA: TGTGCCAGCAGCCAAGGACAGGGGTTGGACAATGAGCAGTTCTTC
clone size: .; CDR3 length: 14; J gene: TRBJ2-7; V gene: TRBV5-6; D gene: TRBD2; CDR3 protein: CASSQGLAGDEQYF; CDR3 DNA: TGTGCCAGCAGCCAGGGACTAGCGGGAGACGAGCAGTACTTC
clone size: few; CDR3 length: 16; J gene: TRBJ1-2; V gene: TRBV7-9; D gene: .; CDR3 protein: CAVGPAWGRGVYGYTF; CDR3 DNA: TGTGCCGTAGGCCCCGCGTGGGGCAGGGGTGTCTATGGCTACACCTTC
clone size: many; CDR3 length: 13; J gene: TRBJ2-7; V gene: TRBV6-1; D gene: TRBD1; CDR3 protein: CASSDPDRGEQYF; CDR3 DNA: TGTGCCAGCAGTGACCCAGACAGGGGCGAGCAGTACTTC
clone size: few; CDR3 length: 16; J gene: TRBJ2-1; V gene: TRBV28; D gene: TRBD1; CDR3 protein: CASSQPGTGDGNEQFF; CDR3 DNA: TGTGCCAGCAGTCAGCCCGGGACAGGGGATGGGAATGAGCAGTTCTTC
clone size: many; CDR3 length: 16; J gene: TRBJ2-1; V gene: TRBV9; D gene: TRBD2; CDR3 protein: CASSPRTSGTYNEQFF; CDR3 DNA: TGTGCCAGCAGCCCTCGGACTAGCGGGACCTACAATGAGCAGTTCTTC
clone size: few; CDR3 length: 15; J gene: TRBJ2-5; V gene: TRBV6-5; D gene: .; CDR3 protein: CASSYSRGARETQYF; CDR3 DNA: TGTGCCAGCAGTTACTCTAGGGGTGCGCGGGAGACCCAGTACTTC
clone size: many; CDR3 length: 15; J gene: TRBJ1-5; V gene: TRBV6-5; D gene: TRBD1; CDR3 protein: CASSYSGGSNQPQHF; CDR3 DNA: TGTGCCAGCAGTTATTCAGGGGGCAGCAATCAGCCCCAGCATTTT
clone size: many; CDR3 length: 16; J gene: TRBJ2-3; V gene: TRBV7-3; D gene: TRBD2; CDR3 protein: CASSFSGGAPTDTQYF; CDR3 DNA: TGTGCCAGCAGCTTTAGCGGGGGGGCCCCCACAGATACGCAGTATTTT
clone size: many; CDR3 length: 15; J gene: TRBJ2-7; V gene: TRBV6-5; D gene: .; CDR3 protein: CASSYTEGLAGEQYF; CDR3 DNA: TGTGCCAGCAGTTACACGGAGGGGTTGGCCGGGGAGCAGTACTTC
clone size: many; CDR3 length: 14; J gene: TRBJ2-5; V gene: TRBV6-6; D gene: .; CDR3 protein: CASSRGQIQETQYF; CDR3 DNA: TGTGCCAGCAGCCGAGGACAGATCCAAGAGACCCAGTACTTC
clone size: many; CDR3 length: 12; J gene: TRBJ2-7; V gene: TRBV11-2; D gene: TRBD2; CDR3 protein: CASTRGGEEQYF; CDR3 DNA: TGTGCCAGCACCCGGGGGGGCGAGGAGCAGTACTTC